This T cell receptor (beta chain) comes out of a study of cytomegalovirus exposure and HLA in healthy donors. Study-wide results and caveats: Earlier findings revealed that most TCR beta V segments proved productive either about 87% or about 30% of the time.

As to this clone: Its antigen is as yet unknown.

Researchers ran the PCR with 60 Vbeta and 13 Jbeta primers. Profiling relied on immunoSEQ multiplex PCR, and the TCRdb table lists in-frame clones only, not all of them. The data show roughly 120,000 clones, with around three quarters seen just once and around 13% held by the top ten. Trimming at V came to 0 bases and at J to 8 bases, leaving 8 bases not matched to a gene. Germline CDR1 and CDR2: SGDLS and YYNGEE. The CDR3 spans 15 residues. This sequence joins TRBV9 and TRBJ1-2; the match to TRBD1 covers 9 bases. Sequencing was done on a sample of PBMCs. The clonotype originates from a woman aged 55-70 years in good health and CMV-seropositive. The CDR3 is CASSVGIGTGYGYTF. CDR3 DNA sequence: TGTGCCAGCAGCGTAGGAATTGGGACAGGGTACGGCTACACCTTC.